This T cell receptor (beta chain) is drawn from a study of blood T cell repertoires in COVID-19. Study background: Spain, Italy and the United States supplied samples that represented acute and convalescent COVID-19. PBMCs, B-cell-depleted T cells, or T cells were the source of the cDNA or gDNA that made up the material.

In the study's own analysis: The authors estimated nucleated cell counts from reference gene primer amplification. The method was immunoSEQ multiplex PCR; TCRdb's version includes in-frame clones alone and lacks a portion of them. D and trimming come from the DNA, and the V and J calls and clone size come from that table. The sample lists fewer than 200,000 clones, 88% occurring once. This clone was seen only a few times. This CDR3 has 15 amino acids. Trimming pared 6 bases from V and 3 bases from J, leaving 15 bases between. Germline values: CDR1 MNHEY, CDR2 SVGAGI. The genes are TRBV6-5 and TRBJ2-1, with a weak D call TRBD2 (5 bases). The specimen was peripheral blood. The clonotype originates from a man between 60 and 75 years old with acute or convalescent COVID-19. CDR3 bases: TGTGCCAGCAGATTCTCTCTCGAGGGCTACAATGAGCAGTTCTTC. It specifies CASRFSLEGYNEQFF.